This T cell receptor (beta chain) came from a study of cytomegalovirus exposure and HLA in healthy donors. In germline, CDR1 is SGHDT, CDR2 YYEEEE. V was trimmed by 1 base and J by 2 bases, leaving 11 bases between them. The CDR3 covers 15 residues. In the PCR, 60 Vbeta and 13 Jbeta primers were used. Produced via immunoSEQ multiplex PCR; TCRdb's table is partial and in-frame only. In the table there are 150,000 or so clones, about three quarters of which are singletons. What was sequenced was PBMCs. The chain recombines TRBV5-6 with TRBJ2-3; D is ambiguous. This TCR derives from a man aged 35-49 years in good health and CMV-seropositive. In nucleotides, the CDR3 is TGTGCCAGCAGCTTGTATGATAGAAACACAGATACGCAGTATTTT. It specifies CASSLYDRNTDTQYF.